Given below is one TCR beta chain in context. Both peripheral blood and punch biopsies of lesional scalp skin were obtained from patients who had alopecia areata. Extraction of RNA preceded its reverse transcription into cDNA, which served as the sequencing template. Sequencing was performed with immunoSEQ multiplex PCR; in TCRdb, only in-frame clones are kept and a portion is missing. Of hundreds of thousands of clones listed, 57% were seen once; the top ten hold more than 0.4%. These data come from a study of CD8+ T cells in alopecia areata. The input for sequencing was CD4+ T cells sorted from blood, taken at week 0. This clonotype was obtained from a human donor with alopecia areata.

The CDR3 spells CSVTKGTGANEQYF. The CDR3, as DNA: TGCAGCGTGACAAAGGGGACAGGGGCCAACGAGCAGTACTTC. This chain uses TRBV29-1 with TRBJ2-7, with TRBD1 identical over 10 bases. Germline CDR1 reads SQVTM; CDR2 reads ANQGSEA. The CDR3 is 14 amino acids. V lost 6 bases, J lost 5 bases, and 10 bases stayed unmatched.